Below, one TCR beta chain is given with its context. Antigen unknown. Treatment specified: approximately nine-day PBMC culture with coronavirus spike peptide pools or control peptides (ViraFEST assay). The sample originates from a study of vaccination and CD4 T cells after COVID-19. Study-wide points: The median SARS-CoV-2-reactive clonotype number increased from approximately 21 to 40, without statistical significance.

Cultured CD4+ T-cell DNA underwent Oncomine TCR Beta short-read sequencing. Cultured CD4+ T cells yielded the extracted genomic DNA. Each CDR3 protein is one row after TCRdb ran MiXCR on the PCR reads. The sample yields more than 13,000 distinct CDR3 sequences, about a fifth seen once. The receptor was derived from a human donor who received a COVID-19 vaccine. The sequencing here drew on CD4+ T cells from blood, cultured in vitro, taken before SARS-CoV-2 vaccination.

The CDR3 DNA is TGCAGTCCTGGCCCCGGGACAGGCACAGATACGCAGTATTTT. It codes for CSPGPGTGTDTQYF. The chain is built from TRBV20-1 and TRBJ2-3; 7 positions match TRBD1. V was clipped by 8 bases and J by 1 base; unmatched bases: 9. CDR3 size: 14 residues. CDR1 and CDR2 from the germline V gene are DFQATT and SNEGSKA (reference sequence).